A single sample is the source of the 13 T cell receptor beta chains below, sequenced in a study of T cells expressing NK-cell markers. For each CDR3 protein, TCRdb gives one entry from its re-call of the 5' RACE reads, without DNA. The sample spans some 280,000 distinct CDR3 sequences; the ten largest clones claim 0.39%. The sequencing input was blood T cells: a sorted CD56 or NKG2C T cell subset, CD4+ or CD8+ T cells, or bulk PBMC T cells (not recorded which). The receptor source for this set is a man aged 18 to 35 in good health.

V usage is TRBV28 and J usage is TRBJ2-2; TCRdb's D call, TRBD2, is unchecked because there is no DNA. The germline V gene has CDR1 MDHEN and CDR2 SYDVKM. The CDR3 extends over 16 amino acids. CDR3 sequence reads: CASSPPGSGRTGELFF.

The rearrangement joins TRBV27 to TRBJ1-6; the D gene TCRdb calls, TRBD1, cannot be checked with no DNA. This CDR3 has 13 residues. The germline V gene encodes CDR1 MNHEY and CDR2 SMNVEV (reference sequence). CDR3 amino acids: CASRILGGSPLHF.

The chain links TRBV27 to TRBJ2-2; TCRdb reports TRBD1, a call that lacks DNA to check it against. The CDR3 is made up of 15 amino acids. Germline V gene lookup returns CDR1 MNHEY and CDR2 SMNVEV (reference sequence). The CDR3 sequence is CASAYDRTNTGELFF.

The V call is TRBV10-1, the J call TRBJ2-1. This CDR3 has 13 residues. Per germline, CDR1 WNHNN and CDR2 SYGVQD (reference sequence). The CDR3 spells CASSGGTGNEQFF.

V and J are TRBV6-2 or TRBV6-3 and TRBJ2-5; without DNA, the TCRdb call of TRBD1 cannot be checked. CDR1 is MNHEY, CDR2 SVGEGT, per germline. The CDR3 runs to 12 residues. CDR3 protein: CAASTGGETQYF.

The chain combines TRBV4-3 with TRBJ2-2; TCRdb's assignment of TRBD1 cannot be checked, as there is no DNA. Germline V gives CDR1 LGHNA, CDR2 YSLEER. The CDR3 spans 15 residues. CDR3 sequence reads: CASSLQGALGGELFF.

The rearrangement uses TRBV5-1 and TRBJ1-2; TCRdb's D call of TRBD1 is untestable without DNA. The CDR3 is 17 amino acids. Germline assignment: CDR1 SGHRS and CDR2 YFSETQ. The chain's CDR3 is CASSSLGPGGADYGYTF.

The chain recombines TRBV19 with TRBJ2-2; TCRdb designates TRBD1, a call that cannot be tested without DNA. This CDR3 spans 14 amino acids. CDR1 LNHDA and CDR2 SQIVND come from the germline V gene (reference sequence). The CDR3 spells CASGTGESTGELFF.

The chain employs TRBV27 and TRBJ2-7; TCRdb lists TRBD2, though no DNA is available to test this call. CDR1 is MNHEY and CDR2 is SMNVEV in the germline V gene (reference sequence). The CDR3 runs 18 residues. CDR3 region: CASSLRRLAGGRTYEQYF.

The gene calls are TRBV5-5 and TRBJ2-2. Germline assignment: CDR1 SGHKS and CDR2 YYEKEE (reference sequence). The CDR3 covers 13 residues. The CDR3 sequence is CASSPANTGELFF.

CDR3 region: CASSQEGGLGTNEKLFF. The chain combines TRBV4-2 with TRBJ1-4; there is no DNA to check the TCRdb D call of TRBD1. The CDR3 has 17 residues. Per germline, CDR1 LGHNA and CDR2 YNFKEQ.

The chain joins TRBV5-1 to TRBJ2-1; TCRdb's assignment of TRBD2 cannot be checked, as there is no DNA. The CDR3 sequence is 17 residues long. Germline CDR1 and CDR2: SGHRS and YFSETQ. CDR3 sequence reads: CASSLAGTSGRYNEQFF.

CDR3 loop: CSARALGQGAAGYTF. This chain joins TRBV20-1 and TRBJ1-2; TCRdb names TRBD1, which stays unverified in the absence of DNA. The CDR3 is made up of 15 amino acids. Germline CDR1 reads DFQATT; CDR2 reads SNEGSKA (reference sequence).